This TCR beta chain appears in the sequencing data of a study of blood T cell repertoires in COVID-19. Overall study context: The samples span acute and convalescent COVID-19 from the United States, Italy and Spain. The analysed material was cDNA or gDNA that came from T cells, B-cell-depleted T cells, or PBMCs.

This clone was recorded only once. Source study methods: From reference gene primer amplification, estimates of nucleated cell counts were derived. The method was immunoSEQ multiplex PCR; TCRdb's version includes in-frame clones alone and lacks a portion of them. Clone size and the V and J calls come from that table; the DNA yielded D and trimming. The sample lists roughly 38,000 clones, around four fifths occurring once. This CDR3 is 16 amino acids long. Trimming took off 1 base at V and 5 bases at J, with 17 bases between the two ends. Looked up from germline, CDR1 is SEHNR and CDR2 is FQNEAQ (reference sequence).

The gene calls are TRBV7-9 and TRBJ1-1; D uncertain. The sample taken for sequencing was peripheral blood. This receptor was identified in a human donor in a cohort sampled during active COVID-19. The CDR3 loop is CASSLGLTRELTEAFF. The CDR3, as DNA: TGTGCCAGCAGCTTAGGCCTCACGAGGGAGTTGACTGAAGCTTTCTTT.